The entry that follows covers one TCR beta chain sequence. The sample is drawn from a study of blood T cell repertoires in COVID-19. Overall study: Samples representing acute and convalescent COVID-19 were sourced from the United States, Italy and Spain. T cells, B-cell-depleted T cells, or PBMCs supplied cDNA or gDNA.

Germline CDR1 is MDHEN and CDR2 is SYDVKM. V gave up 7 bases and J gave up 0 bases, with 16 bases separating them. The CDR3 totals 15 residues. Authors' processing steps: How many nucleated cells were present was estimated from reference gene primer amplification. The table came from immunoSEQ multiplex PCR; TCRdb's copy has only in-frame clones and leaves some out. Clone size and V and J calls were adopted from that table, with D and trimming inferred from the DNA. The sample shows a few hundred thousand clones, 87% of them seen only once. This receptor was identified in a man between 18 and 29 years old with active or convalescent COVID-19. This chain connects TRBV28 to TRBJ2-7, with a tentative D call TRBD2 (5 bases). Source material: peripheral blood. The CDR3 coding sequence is TGTGCCAGCACTCTAAATCCGGGGTTCTCCTACGAGCAGTACTTC. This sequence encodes CASTLNPGFSYEQYF.